This T cell receptor beta chain appears in the sequencing data of a study of radiation and T cells in renal cell carcinoma. Findings and caveats of the study: Pretreatment tumor biopsies were lacking, so baseline clonotypes are unknown.

To note about this clone: Its cognate antigen is unknown.

Sequencing used immunoSEQ multiplex PCR; TCRdb keeps in-frame clones, though not all of them. The sample holds fewer than 200,000 clones, 88% seen once. CDR1 and CDR2 (germline): SNHLY, FYNNEI. CDR3 length: 16 residues. The V end was cut by 5 bases, the J end by 2 bases, with 17 bases between. Specified time point: blood 4 weeks post-SBRT, at nephrectomy. Treatment defined: 15 Gy SBRT to primary tumor, nephrectomy 4 weeks later. The chain carries TRBV2 and TRBJ2-3; D tentatively reads TRBD1 or TRBD2 (5 bases each). The source of this sequence is a woman aged 50 to 60 with renal cell carcinoma. The sample was blood, taken from a patient whose treatment included radiotherapy and nephrectomy. The CDR3 bases are TGTGCCAGCAGTTGGGGGACCCCCAGCCTCACAGATACGCAGTATTTT. Protein product: CASSWGTPSLTDTQYF.